These 22 T cell receptor beta chains originate from one sample sequenced in a study of cytotoxic CD8 clonotypes in ibrutinib-treated CLL. Assay used: immunoSEQ multiplex PCR; TCRdb lists only in-frame clones, some missing. This table holds around 140,000 clones, roughly 88% found once. The sequencing used PBMCs, collected after 24 months of ibrutinib treatment. All receptors come from a human donor with chronic lymphocytic leukemia.

This clone was observed once. The chain employs TRBV20-1 and TRBJ2-7, with D tentatively TRBD2 (5 bases). CDR3 length: 11 residues. Trimming shortened V by 5 bases and J by 7 bases, and 12 bases separated the two germline ends. In germline, CDR1 is DFQATT, CDR2 SNEGSKA (reference sequence). Written as DNA, the CDR3 is TGCAGTGCTGATAGCGTGAAAGAGCAGTACTTC. Protein sequence: CSADSVKEQYF.

J is TRBJ2-7 and V is TRBV19; either TRBD1 or TRBD2 may fit D (5 bases each). The length of the CDR3 is 15 residues. Germline V CDR1 and CDR2: LNHDA, SQIVND (reference sequence). The V gene lost 3 bases and the J gene lost 3 bases, with 15 bases spanning the gap. The CDR3 sequence: CASSIVFGGFYEQYF. DNA for the CDR3: TGTGCCAGTAGTATCGTATTTGGGGGTTTCTACGAGCAGTACTTC.

J is TRBJ2-1 and V is TRBV7-2, with 7 bases identical to TRBD2. The length of the CDR3 is 14 residues. Germline V CDR1 and CDR2: SGHTA, FQGNSA. V was clipped by 3 bases and J by 7 bases; unmatched bases: 6. CDR3 in amino acids: CASSFQVGGNEQFF. The CDR3, as DNA: TGTGCCAGCAGCTTCCAAGTCGGGGGGAATGAGCAGTTCTTC.

V is TRBV19 and J is TRBJ2-1, with D possibly being TRBD2 (7 bases). V was pared by 2 bases and J by 7 bases, with 15 bases between. The CDR3 runs to 15 residues. Germline CDR1 reads LNHDA; CDR2 reads SQIVND (reference sequence). Written as DNA, the CDR3 is TGTGCCAGTAGTATAACCGCGGGGGCCATAAATGAGCAGTTCTTC. As protein: CASSITAGAINEQFF. Filled out from reference TRBV19 and TRBJ2-1, the complete variable domain reads DGGITQSPKYLFRKEGQNVTLSCEQNLNHDAMYWYRQDPGQGLRLIYYSQIVNDFQKGDIAEGYSVSREKKESFPLTVTSAQKNPTAFYLCASSITAGAINEQFFGPGTRLTVL.

The chain is built from TRBV4-3 and TRBJ1-5; 7 bases line up with TRBD1. The germline CDR1 and CDR2 sequences are LGHNA and YSLEER. The junction had 2 bases not matched to a gene; V was cut back by 1 base and J by 5 bases. The CDR3 covers 14 residues. The CDR3 region has the DNA TGCGCCAGCAGCCAAGTAAGGGGGCATCAGCCCCAGCATTTT. Translating it yields CASSQVRGHQPQHF.

This clone appeared a few times. The V and J genes are TRBV19 and TRBJ2-2, with 10 bases that match TRBD2. Germline loops: CDR1 LNHDA, CDR2 SQIVND (reference sequence). The CDR3 covers 15 residues. Trimming removed 6 bases from V and 5 bases from J; junction bases left unmatched: 6. The CDR3 DNA reads as TGTGCCAGTAGAAGTAGCGGGAGGTATACCGGGGAGCTGTTTTTT. Its protein product is CASRSSGRYTGELFF. Using reference TRBV19 and TRBJ2-2 for the parts outside the CDR3, the full variable domain is DGGITQSPKYLFRKEGQNVTLSCEQNLNHDAMYWYRQDPGQGLRLIYYSQIVNDFQKGDIAEGYSVSREKKESFPLTVTSAQKNPTAFYLCASRSSGRYTGELFFGEGSRLTVL.

This clone was picked up a small number of times. The chain employs TRBV4-1 and TRBJ1-2, with 7 bases aligning to TRBD1. Trimming took 0 bases from V and 6 from J; bases not matched to a gene: 10. This CDR3 region has 16 residues. The V gene's germline CDR1 is MGHRA and CDR2 YSYEKL. CDR3 in DNA: TGCGCCAGCAGCCAAGACCCCCAGGGGGGAGGCAATGGCTACACCTTC. This gives the protein CASSQDPQGGGNGYTF.

This chain connects TRBV28 to TRBJ2-7; D is undetermined. V was pared by 6 bases and J by 4 bases, with 10 bases between. Germline loops: CDR1 MDHEN, CDR2 SYDVKM. CDR3 length: 12 residues. The CDR3 loop reads CASRGNNYEQYF. The CDR3 region has the DNA TGTGCCAGCAGGGGGAACAATTACGAGCAGTACTTC.

The rearrangement joins TRBV5-6 to TRBJ2-3, with D unresolved. The ends were cut back, 4 bases at V and 2 bases at J, with 11 bases in the middle. This CDR3 contains 14 residues. Germline V lookup: CDR1 SGHDT, CDR2 YYEEEE. Here the CDR3 DNA reads TGTGCCAGCAGCCCGTTGAGGTCCACAGATACGCAGTATTTT. It yields the protein CASSPLRSTDTQYF.

This clone appeared a single time. The J gene is TRBJ2-3, the V gene TRBV5-8, with 9 bases lining up with TRBD1. V lost 0 bases and J lost 3; bases outside the gene matches: 2. CDR1 is SGHTS and CDR2 is YDEGEE in the germline V gene. This CDR3 region has 15 residues. The chain's CDR3 is CASSLGQGGTDTQYF. In nucleotides, the CDR3 is TGTGCCAGCAGCTTGGGACAGGGGGGTACAGATACGCAGTATTTT.

The chain recombines TRBV19 with TRBJ1-1; 8 nucleotides match TRBD1. CDR3 length: 15 amino acids. Germline V gene lookup returns CDR1 LNHDA and CDR2 SQIVND (reference sequence). V lost 8 bases to trimming and J lost 10 bases; unmatched junction nucleotides: 18. The CDR3 DNA reads as TGTGCCAGTGCACCTTCAGACAGGGGCGGAATGGGAGCTTTCTTT. It codes for CASAPSDRGGMGAFF.

V usage is TRBV7-6 and J usage is TRBJ2-2; TRBD1 agrees at 7 bases. Losses at the gene ends were 5 bases for V and 5 bases for J; bases not matched to a gene: 8. This CDR3 has 15 amino acids. Germline-derived CDR1 and CDR2 are SGHVS and FNYEAQ. CDR3 loop: CASSPYRGRTGELFF. Here the CDR3 DNA reads TGTGCCAGCAGCCCCTACAGGGGACGGACCGGGGAGCTGTTTTTT.

The chain has TRBV7-2 and TRBJ2-4, with TRBD1 as a possible D gene (7 bases). V was pared by 5 bases and J by 4 bases, with 21 bases between. Germline V gives CDR1 SGHTA, CDR2 FQGNSA. This CDR3 is 17 amino acids long. CDR3: CASSGRQGGGIKNIQYF. The DNA for the CDR3 is TGTGCCAGCAGCGGCAGACAGGGTGGCGGGATTAAAAACATTCAGTACTTC. Full variable domain (missing parts from reference TRBV7-2 and TRBJ2-4): GAGVSQSPSNKVTEKGKDVELRCDPISGHTALYWYRQSLGQGLEFLIYFQGNSAPDKSGLPSDRFSAERTGGSVSTLTIQRTQQEDSAVYLCASSGRQGGGIKNIQYFGAGTRLSVL.

V usage is TRBV21-1 and J usage is TRBJ2-1; TRBD2, the D gene given by the table, was not confirmed from the DNA. TRBV21-1 is annotated as a pseudogene. The CDR3 consists of 15 residues. The CDR3 loop is CASIPPDYDYNEQFF. In DNA, the CDR3 is TGTGCCAGCATCCCCCCGGACTACGACTACAATGAGCAGTTCTTC.

The V and J genes are TRBV2 and TRBJ1-5; D perhaps matches TRBD1 (6 bases). V was clipped by 2 bases and J by 3 bases, with 8 bases between them. This CDR3 is 14 amino acids long. Germline CDR1 is SNHLY and CDR2 is FYNNEI. In DNA form, the CDR3 reads TGTGCCAGCAGTGAAACAGGGTACAATCAGCCCCAGCATTTT. It is translated as CASSETGYNQPQHF.

V gene TRBV2 combines with J gene TRBJ2-1; D not resolved. With 2 bases removed from V and 9 bases from J, the gap between germline ends came to 20 bases. The CDR3 is 16 residues long. The V gene's germline CDR1 is SNHLY and CDR2 FYNNEI. CDR3 DNA: TGTGCCAGCAGTGAATCTCCCAAGGCTATCAGCGCTGAGCAGTTCTTC. Protein sequence: CASSESPKAISAEQFF.

The V call is TRBV5-1, the J call TRBJ2-4; TRBD1 aligns across 7 bases. Trimming removed 0 bases from V and 0 bases from J; junction bases left unmatched: 6. The germline V gene encodes CDR1 SGHRS and CDR2 YFSETQ. The CDR3 consists of 17 residues. CDR3 sequence reads: CASSLGQGSIAKNIQYF. CDR3 bases: TGCGCCAGCAGCTTGGGACAGGGTTCTATAGCCAAAAACATTCAGTACTTC.

This rearrangement joins TRBV27 to TRBJ2-6; D could derive from TRBD1 or TRBD2 (5 bases each). V lost 6 bases, J lost 0 bases, and 12 bases lay in between. This CDR3 contains 16 residues. Germline CDR1 reads MNHEY; CDR2 reads SMNVEV (reference sequence). DNA of the CDR3: TGTGCCAGCAGACGCCCTGGGGGCTCTGGGGCCAACGTCCTGACTTTC. Protein product: CASRRPGGSGANVLTF.

A single count supports this clone. The CDR3 reads CASKYRTGGSYEQYF. CDR3 DNA: TGTGCCAGCAAATATAGGACAGGGGGTTCCTACGAGCAGTACTTC. The chain uses TRBV6-5 and TRBJ2-7; 10 bases map to TRBD1. CDR3 length: 15 residues. V was clipped by 7 bases and J by 1 base; unmatched bases: 7. Germline assignment: CDR1 MNHEY and CDR2 SVGAGI.

Here the CDR3 DNA reads TGTGCCAGCAGTCCCGGAGGAGGGGGCCTCTATGGCTACACCTTC. This gives the protein CASSPGGGGLYGYTF. The gene calls are TRBV28 and TRBJ1-2; 7 bases map to TRBD1. With V trimmed by 5 bases and J by 4 bases, 10 bases remained unmatched. The CDR3 loop spans 15 amino acids. The germline CDR1 and CDR2 sequences are MDHEN and SYDVKM.

The chain recombines TRBV28 with TRBJ1-3; 7 bases align to TRBD1. Germline V gene data show CDR1 as MDHEN and CDR2 as SYDVKM. Trimming removed 6 bases from V and 1 base from J; junction bases left unmatched: 9. The CDR3 consists of 16 residues. CDR3 sequence reads: CASSPQGRISGNTIYF. In nucleotides, the CDR3 is TGTGCCAGCAGCCCACAGGGGAGGATTTCTGGAAACACCATATATTTT.

V is TRBV25-1 and J is TRBJ2-2; no reliable D call. CDR3 size: 13 residues. The germline V gene has CDR1 MGHDK and CDR2 SYGVNS. The V end lost 7 bases, the J end lost 1 base, and 7 bases lay between the germline ends. The CDR3 spells CASTAVNTGELFF. The CDR3 DNA follows: TGTGCCAGCACCGCGGTGAACACCGGGGAGCTGTTTTTT.